This TCR beta chain was identified during a study of shared clonotypes between healthy human individuals. In the study overall: CD4 naive and memory got three plates each, CD8 naive two, CD8 memory one.

Whole-study findings and limits: Compared with clonotypes that all four donors shared, non-shared clonotypes had lower generation probabilities. Clonotype sharing across a few donors was observed for 4% to 6.5% of naive CD4 clonotypes.

Genomic DNA from each subset was divided evenly over several immunoSEQ plates. TCRdb's copy holds only in-frame clones and misses some; the assay was immunoSEQ multiplex PCR. The sample records about 1.1 million clones, approximately 80% being singletons. This clone was detected ten times or more. Its specificity is unknown. The CDR3 covers 13 residues. The germline gives CDR1 MDHEN, CDR2 SYDVKM. The V and J ends lost 9 bases and 0 bases respectively, with 9 bases between them. This sequence was found in a man aged 18 to 30 in good health. Some clones in this sample may be carry-over from other donors' samples. The specimen sequenced was memory CD4+ T cells from PBMCs. The subset was: CD45RA-negative fraction. The chain couples TRBV28 to TRBJ1-3; D uncertain. The DNA for the CDR3 is TGTGCCAGTAAGCTATTCTCTGGAAACACCATATATTTT. It encodes CASKLFSGNTIYF. Looking up the rest from reference TRBV28 and TRBJ1-3 gives the full variable domain: DVKVTQSSRYLVKRTGEKVFLECVQDMDHENMFWYRQDPGLGLRLIYFSYDVKMKEKGDIPEGYSVSREKKERFSLILESASTNQTSMYLCASKLFSGNTIYFGEGSWLTVV.